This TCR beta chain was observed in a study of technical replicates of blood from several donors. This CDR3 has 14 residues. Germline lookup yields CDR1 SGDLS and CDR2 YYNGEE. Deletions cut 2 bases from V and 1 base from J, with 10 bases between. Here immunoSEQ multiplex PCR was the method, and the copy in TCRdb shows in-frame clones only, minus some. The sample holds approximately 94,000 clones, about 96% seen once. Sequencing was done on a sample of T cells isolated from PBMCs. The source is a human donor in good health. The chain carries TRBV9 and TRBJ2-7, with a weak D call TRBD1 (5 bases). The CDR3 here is CASSVRAQSYEQYF. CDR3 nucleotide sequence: TGTGCCAGCAGCGTCAGGGCTCAGTCCTACGAGCAGTACTTC.